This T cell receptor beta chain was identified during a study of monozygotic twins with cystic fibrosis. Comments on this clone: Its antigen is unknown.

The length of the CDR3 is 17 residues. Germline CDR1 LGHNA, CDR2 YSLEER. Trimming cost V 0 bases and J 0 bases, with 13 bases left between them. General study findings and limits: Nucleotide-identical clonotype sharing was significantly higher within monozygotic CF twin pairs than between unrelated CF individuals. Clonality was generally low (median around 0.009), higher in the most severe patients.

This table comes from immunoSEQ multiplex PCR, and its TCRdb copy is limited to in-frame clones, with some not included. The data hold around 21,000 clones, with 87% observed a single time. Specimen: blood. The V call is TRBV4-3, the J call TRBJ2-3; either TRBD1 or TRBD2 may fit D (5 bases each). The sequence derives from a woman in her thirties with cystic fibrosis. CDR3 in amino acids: CASSQDVRGSSTDTQYF. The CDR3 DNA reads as TGCGCCAGCAGCCAAGATGTTCGGGGCTCTAGCACAGATACGCAGTATTTT.